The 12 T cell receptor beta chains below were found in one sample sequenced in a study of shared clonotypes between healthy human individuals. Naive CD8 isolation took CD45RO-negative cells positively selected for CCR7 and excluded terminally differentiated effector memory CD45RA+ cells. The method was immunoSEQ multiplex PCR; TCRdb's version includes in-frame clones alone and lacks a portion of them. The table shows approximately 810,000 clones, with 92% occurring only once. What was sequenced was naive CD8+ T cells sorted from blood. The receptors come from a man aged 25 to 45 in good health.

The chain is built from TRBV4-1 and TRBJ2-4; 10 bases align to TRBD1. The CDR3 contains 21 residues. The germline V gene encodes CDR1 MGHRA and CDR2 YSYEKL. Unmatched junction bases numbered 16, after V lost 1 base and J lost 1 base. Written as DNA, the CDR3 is TGCGCCAGCAGCCAAGGAGAGGGCCTCGACAGGGGGCTTGGGGCCAAAAACATTCAGTACTTC. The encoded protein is CASSQGEGLDRGLGAKNIQYF.

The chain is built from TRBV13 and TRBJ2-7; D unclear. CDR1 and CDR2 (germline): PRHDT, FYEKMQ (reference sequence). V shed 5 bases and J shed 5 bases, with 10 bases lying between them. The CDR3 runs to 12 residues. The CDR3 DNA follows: TGTGCCAGCAGCGCCAGCAGCGACGAGCAGTACTTC. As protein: CASSASSDEQYF.

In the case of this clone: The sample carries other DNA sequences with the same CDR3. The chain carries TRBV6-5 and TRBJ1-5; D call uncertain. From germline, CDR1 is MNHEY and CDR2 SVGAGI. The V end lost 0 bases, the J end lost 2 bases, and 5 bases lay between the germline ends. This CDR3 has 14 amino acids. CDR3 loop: CASSYSGGNQPQHF. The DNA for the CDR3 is TGTGCCAGCAGTTACTCTGGCGGCAATCAGCCCCAGCATTTT.

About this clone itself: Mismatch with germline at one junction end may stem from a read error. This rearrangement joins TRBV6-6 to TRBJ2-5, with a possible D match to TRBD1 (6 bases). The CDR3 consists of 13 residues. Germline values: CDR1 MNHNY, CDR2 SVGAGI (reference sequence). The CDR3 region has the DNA TGTGCCAGCAGTTGGGGACACCAGGAGACCCAGTACTTC. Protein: CASSWGHQETQYF.

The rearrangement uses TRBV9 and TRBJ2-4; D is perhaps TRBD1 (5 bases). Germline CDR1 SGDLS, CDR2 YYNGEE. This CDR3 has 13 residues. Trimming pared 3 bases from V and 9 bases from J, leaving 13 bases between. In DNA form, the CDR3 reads TGTGCCAGCAGCGACTCAGAAGGGGTCATTCAGTACTTC. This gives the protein CASSDSEGVIQYF.

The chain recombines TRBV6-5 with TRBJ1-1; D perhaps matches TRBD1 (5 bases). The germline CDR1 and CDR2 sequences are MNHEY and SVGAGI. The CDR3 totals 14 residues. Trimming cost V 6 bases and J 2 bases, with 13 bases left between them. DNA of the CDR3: TGTGCCAGCAGCCTGGGGGTGAGTAACACTGAAGCTTTCTTT. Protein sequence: CASSLGVSNTEAFF.

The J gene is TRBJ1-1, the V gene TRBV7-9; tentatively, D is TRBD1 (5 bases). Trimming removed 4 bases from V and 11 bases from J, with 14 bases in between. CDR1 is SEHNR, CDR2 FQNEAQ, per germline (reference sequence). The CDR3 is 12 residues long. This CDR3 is CASSSSWGYAFF. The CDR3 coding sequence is TGTGCCAGCAGCTCCTCATGGGGGTATGCTTTCTTT.

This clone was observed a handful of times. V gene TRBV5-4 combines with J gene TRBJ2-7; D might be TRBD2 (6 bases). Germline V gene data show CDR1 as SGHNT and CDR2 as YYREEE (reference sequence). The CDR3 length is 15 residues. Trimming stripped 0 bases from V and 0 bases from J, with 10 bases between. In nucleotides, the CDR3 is TGTGCCAGCAGCTTGGGAGAGCGGGCCTCCTACGAGCAGTACTTC. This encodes CASSLGERASYEQYF.

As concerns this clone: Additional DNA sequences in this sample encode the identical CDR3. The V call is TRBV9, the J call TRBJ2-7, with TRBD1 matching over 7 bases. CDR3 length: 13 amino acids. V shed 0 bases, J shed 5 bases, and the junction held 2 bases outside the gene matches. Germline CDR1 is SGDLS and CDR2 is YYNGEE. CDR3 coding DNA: TGTGCCAGCAGCGTAGCAGGGGGTCACGAGCAGTACTTC. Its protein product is CASSVAGGHEQYF.

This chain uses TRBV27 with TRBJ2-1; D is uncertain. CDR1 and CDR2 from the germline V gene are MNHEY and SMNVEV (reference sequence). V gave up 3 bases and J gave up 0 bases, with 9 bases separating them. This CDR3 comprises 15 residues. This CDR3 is CASSFGPSSYNEQFF. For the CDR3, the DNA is TGTGCCAGCAGTTTTGGGCCCAGCTCCTACAATGAGCAGTTCTTC.

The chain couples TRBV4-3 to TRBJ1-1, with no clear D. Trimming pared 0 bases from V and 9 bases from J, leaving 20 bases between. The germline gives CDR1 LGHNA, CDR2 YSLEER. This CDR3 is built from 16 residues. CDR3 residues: CASSQDWSSPAQKAFF. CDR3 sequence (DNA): TGCGCCAGCAGCCAAGATTGGTCTTCCCCAGCTCAGAAAGCTTTCTTT.

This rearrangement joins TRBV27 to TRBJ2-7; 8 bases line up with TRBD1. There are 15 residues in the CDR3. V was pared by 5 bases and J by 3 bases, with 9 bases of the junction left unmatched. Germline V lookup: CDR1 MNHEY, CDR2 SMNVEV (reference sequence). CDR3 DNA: TGTGCCAGCAGTATCCGGACAGGGCAACGCTACGAGCAGTACTTC. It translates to CASSIRTGQRYEQYF.